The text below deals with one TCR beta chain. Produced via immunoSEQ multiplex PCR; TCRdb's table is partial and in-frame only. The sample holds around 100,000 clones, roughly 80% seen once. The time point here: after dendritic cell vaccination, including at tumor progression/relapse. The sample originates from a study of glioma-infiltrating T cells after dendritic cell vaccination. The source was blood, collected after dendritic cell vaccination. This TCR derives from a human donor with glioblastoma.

CDR3 sequence: CATSSGVRSPLHF. The CDR3, as DNA: TGTGCCACCAGCAGCGGAGTTCGTTCACCCCTCCACTTT. This chain joins TRBV15 and TRBJ1-6; D not certain. V lost 3 bases and J lost 9, with 9 bases in between. Germline V gene sequence: CDR1 LNHNV, CDR2 YYDKDF (reference sequence). CDR3 length: 13 residues.